The clone carrying this T cell receptor (beta chain) was picked up many times. This specimen belongs to a study of breast tumors, draining lymph nodes, adjacent tissues. Axillary draining lymph nodes of breast cancer patients supplied the node samples. Per germline, CDR1 SEHNR and CDR2 FQNEAQ (reference sequence). The CDR3 sequence is 14 residues long. Unmatched junction bases numbered 8, after V lost 7 bases and J lost 4 bases. From the multiplex PCR reads, TCRdb called clonotypes with MiXCR, one entry per CDR3 protein. The profile shows 120,000 to 150,000 distinct CDR3 sequences, approximately 29% of them singletons.

The chain employs TRBV7-9 and TRBJ2-5, with 8 positions matching TRBD1. The TCR was taken from a female donor with breast cancer. Some clones in this sample may be carry-over from other donors' samples. Sequencing was done on a sample of axillary lymph node tissue. Written as DNA, the CDR3 is TGTGCCAGCATCCTAGGGACAGGAGCAGAGACCCAGTACTTC. Its protein product is CASILGTGAETQYF.